The 3 T cell receptor beta chains reported below all come from one sample, sequenced in a study of beta chain features in type 1 diabetes. The investigators reverse transcribed all of the isolated RNA, so they sequenced expressed TCRB transcripts. Clones were sequenced by immunoSEQ multiplex PCR, and TCRdb holds only the in-frame ones, with some missing. Seen here are approximately 340,000 clones, approximately 16% observed once, and the top ten hold 0.019%. Sequencing used naive CD4+ T cells from blood. These receptors were taken from a woman aged 18-29 years in good health.

This clone was detected a few times. The J gene is TRBJ2-3, the V gene TRBV7-9, with D unresolved. The CDR3 length is 15 residues. The germline CDR1 and CDR2 sequences are SEHNR and FQNEAQ (reference sequence). V was cut by 2 bases and J by 0 bases, with 9 bases left in between. The CDR3 protein is CASSLTVQSTDTQYF. For the CDR3, the DNA is TGTGCCAGCAGCTTAACGGTTCAAAGCACAGATACGCAGTATTTT. The whole variable domain, filled in from reference TRBV7-9 and TRBJ2-3, reads DTGVSQNPRHKITKRGQNVTFRCDPISEHNRLYWYRQTLGQGPEFLTYFQNEAQLEKSRLLSDRFSAERPKGSFSTLEIQRTEQGDSAMYLCASSLTVQSTDTQYFGPGTRLTVL.

The table lists this clone with a few counts. The chain uses TRBV28 and TRBJ2-1; TRBD2 matches 9 bases. Looked up from germline, CDR1 is MDHEN and CDR2 is SYDVKM. V lost 8 bases to trimming and J lost 5 bases; unmatched junction nucleotides: 4. The CDR3 loop spans 13 amino acids. The CDR3 is CASRLAENNEQFF. CDR3 in DNA: TGTGCCAGCCGACTAGCGGAGAACAATGAGCAGTTCTTC.

In its sample, this clone was seen a few times. V is TRBV5-4 and J is TRBJ2-6, with D possibly TRBD2 on 6 matching bases. The germline V and J ends were trimmed by 0 bases and 2 bases, with 12 bases remaining between them. Germline-derived CDR1 and CDR2 are SGHNT and YYREEE (reference sequence). CDR3 length: 17 amino acids. In DNA form, the CDR3 reads TGTGCCAGCAGCTTGGCCGTTTCTAGCGCTGGGGCCAACGTCCTGACTTTC. It specifies CASSLAVSSAGANVLTF.